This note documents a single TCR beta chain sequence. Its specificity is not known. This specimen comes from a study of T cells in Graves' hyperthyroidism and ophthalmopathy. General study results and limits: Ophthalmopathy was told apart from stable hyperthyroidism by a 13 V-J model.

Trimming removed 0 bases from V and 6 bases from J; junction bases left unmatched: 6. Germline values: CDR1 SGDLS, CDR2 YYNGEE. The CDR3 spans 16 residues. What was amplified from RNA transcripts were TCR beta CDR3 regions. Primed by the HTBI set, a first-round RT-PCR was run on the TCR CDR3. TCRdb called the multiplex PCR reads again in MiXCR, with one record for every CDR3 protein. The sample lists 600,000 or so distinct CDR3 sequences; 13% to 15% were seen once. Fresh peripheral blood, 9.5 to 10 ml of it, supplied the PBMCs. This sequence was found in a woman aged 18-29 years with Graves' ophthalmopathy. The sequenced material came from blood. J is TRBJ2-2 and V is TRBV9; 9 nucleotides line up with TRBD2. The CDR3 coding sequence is TGTGCCAGCAGCGTAGTCTTGCGGGAGGGGCCCGGGGAGCTGTTTTTT. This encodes CASSVVLREGPGELFF.